The T cell receptor (beta chain) described here comes from a study of CD8+ T cells in alopecia areata. Overall study context: Administration of oral tofacitinib to treated patients was at 5 to 10 mg twice daily.

This clone was counted a few times. Extraction and reverse transcription of RNA yielded cDNA as the sequencing template. Libraries were prepared by immunoSEQ multiplex PCR; TCRdb keeps only in-frame clonotypes and omits some of them. The sample records about 74,000 clones, roughly 30% being singletons. The treatment is: oral pan-JAK inhibitor, 5-10 mg twice daily. The clonotype comes from a human donor with alopecia areata. The source material was CD8+ T cells sorted from blood, sampled at week 4, from a patient treated with tofacitinib.

The DNA of the CDR3 is TGTGCCAGCAGCTTAGCTTGGGGAAACATAGCGGAGAACACCGGGGAGCTGTTTTTT. Protein: CASSLAWGNIAENTGELFF. V gene TRBV7-8 combines with J gene TRBJ2-2; a possible D gene is TRBD2 (6 bases). CDR1 is SGHVS and CDR2 is FQNEAQ in the germline V gene. The ends were cut back, 0 bases at V and 1 base at J, with 18 bases in the middle. The CDR3 consists of 19 residues.